Shown below are 11 T cell receptor beta chains from a single sample sequenced in a study of T cell responses to AZD1222 COVID-19 vaccine. The repertoire was sequenced with immunoSEQ multiplex PCR; TCRdb's copy has only in-frame clones and lacks some. The data show 95,000 to 130,000 clones, about 90% seen once. The input for sequencing was peripheral blood, taken 28 days after the second AZD1222 dose. The source is an adult who received the AZD1222 COVID-19 vaccine.

The chain combines TRBV11-2 with TRBJ2-7, with D tentatively TRBD2 (6 bases). Germline CDR1 is SGHAT and CDR2 is FQNNGV. Between the trimmed V and J ends, which lost 5 bases and 5 bases, there was a span of 19 bases. The length of the CDR3 is 15 residues. The CDR3 nucleotides read TGTGCCAGCAGCGTGCCCGGGACTGTGGGGGACGAGCAGTACTTC. Its translation: CASSVPGTVGDEQYF.

The table lists this clone with a count of one. The V gene is TRBV7-2, the J gene TRBJ1-4; D gene unclear. Trimming shortened V by 3 bases and J by 8 bases, and 10 bases separated the two germline ends. Germline loops: CDR1 SGHTA, CDR2 FQGNSA. The CDR3 spans 13 residues. The CDR3 nucleotides read TGTGCCAGCAGCTTCCAGCCCGGCGAAAAACTGTTTTTT. Amino acids: CASSFQPGEKLFF.

The CDR3 region has the DNA TGTGCCAGCAGCTCAGAGGATACACCCCTCCACTTT. Its protein is CASSSEDTPLHF. This chain uses TRBV2 with TRBJ1-6; D unclear. Between the trimmed V and J ends, which lost 6 bases and 11 bases, there was a span of 11 bases. CDR3 size: 12 residues. Germline V CDR1 and CDR2: SNHLY, FYNNEI.

This chain joins TRBV19 and TRBJ1-3, with a weak D call TRBD1 (6 bases). Germline assignment: CDR1 LNHDA and CDR2 SQIVND (reference sequence). V gave up 3 bases and J gave up 1 base, with 19 bases separating them. The length of the CDR3 is 18 residues. Here the CDR3 DNA reads TGTGCCAGTAGTATTACCCCGGGGGCCGTCGATTCTGGAAACACCATATATTTT. Protein sequence: CASSITPGAVDSGNTIYF. Variable domain in full (rest from reference TRBV19 and TRBJ1-3): DGGITQSPKYLFRKEGQNVTLSCEQNLNHDAMYWYRQDPGQGLRLIYYSQIVNDFQKGDIAEGYSVSREKKESFPLTVTSAQKNPTAFYLCASSITPGAVDSGNTIYFGEGSWLTVV.

V is TRBV28 and J is TRBJ1-4; 7 bases are shared with TRBD1. Per the germline V gene, CDR1 is MDHEN and CDR2 is SYDVKM. There are 14 residues in the CDR3. Trimming took 4 bases from V and 8 from J; bases not matched to a gene: 7. In DNA form, the CDR3 reads TGTGCCAGCAGTTCGGGACAGCTAGGCGAAAAACTGTTTTTT. It codes for CASSSGQLGEKLFF.

The chain is built from TRBV27 and TRBJ1-2, with 7 bases fitting TRBD1. Germline loops: CDR1 MNHEY, CDR2 SMNVEV (reference sequence). CDR3 length equals 15 residues. V lost 2 bases and J lost 8; bases outside the gene matches: 11. This chain's CDR3 is CASSLQTGVVGGYTF. As DNA, the CDR3 is TGTGCCAGCAGTTTACAAACAGGGGTAGTAGGGGGCTACACCTTC.

This chain connects TRBV5-1 to TRBJ2-3; 7 nucleotides line up with TRBD1. CDR1 is SGHRS and CDR2 is YFSETQ in the germline V gene. Trimming removed 4 bases from V and 3 bases from J; junction bases left unmatched: 8. This CDR3 spans 15 amino acids. The CDR3 sequence: CASSASQTGTDTQYF. The CDR3 nucleotides are TGCGCCAGCAGCGCCTCCCAGACAGGGACAGATACGCAGTATTTT.

J is TRBJ2-3 and V is TRBV28; 9 bases match TRBD2. J was trimmed by 2 bases and V by 5 bases; bases with no gene match: 5. Germline loops: CDR1 MDHEN, CDR2 SYDVKM. The CDR3 has 15 residues. The CDR3: CASSGLAGLTDTQYF. CDR3 DNA: TGTGCCAGCAGTGGGCTAGCGGGACTCACAGATACGCAGTATTTT.

The V call is TRBV28, the J call TRBJ2-7; 7 bases are a match to TRBD1. The V segment lost 5 bases and the J segment 3 bases; nucleotides outside the gene matches: 7. The germline V gene encodes CDR1 MDHEN and CDR2 SYDVKM. The CDR3 sequence is 14 residues long. CDR3 in amino acids: CASSAGQANYEQYF. CDR3 DNA: TGTGCCAGCAGTGCCGGACAGGCCAACTACGAGCAGTACTTC.

V is TRBV27 and J is TRBJ1-2, with 7 bases aligning to TRBD1. The CDR3 consists of 14 residues. Per germline, CDR1 MNHEY and CDR2 SMNVEV (reference sequence). Trimming cost V 6 bases and J 4 bases; bases outside gene matches: 8. The DNA for the CDR3 is TGTGCCAGCAGCCCATTGGGACAGATCTATGGCTACACCTTC. This gives the protein CASSPLGQIYGYTF.

The count of this clone is one. The genes are TRBV2 and TRBJ2-7, with D uncertain. The CDR3 length is 14 residues. The V end lost 6 bases, the J end lost 3 bases, and 15 bases lay between the germline ends. Germline lookup yields CDR1 SNHLY and CDR2 FYNNEI. As DNA, the CDR3 is TGTGCCAGCAGCCCGACGAGAGCACTCTACGAGCAGTACTTC. Amino acid sequence: CASSPTRALYEQYF.